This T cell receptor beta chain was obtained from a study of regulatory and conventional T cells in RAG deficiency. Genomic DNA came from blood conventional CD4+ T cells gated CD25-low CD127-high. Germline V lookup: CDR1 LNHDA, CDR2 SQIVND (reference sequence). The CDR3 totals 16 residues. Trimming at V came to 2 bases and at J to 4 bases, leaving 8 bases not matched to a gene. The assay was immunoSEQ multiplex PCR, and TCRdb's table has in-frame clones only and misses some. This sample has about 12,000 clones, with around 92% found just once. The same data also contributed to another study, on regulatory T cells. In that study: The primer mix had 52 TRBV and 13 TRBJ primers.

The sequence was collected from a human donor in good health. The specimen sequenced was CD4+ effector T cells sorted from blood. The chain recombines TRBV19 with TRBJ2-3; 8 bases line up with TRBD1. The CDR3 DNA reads TGTGCCAGTAGTATACCGGGACAGGCGTTCTCAGATACGCAGTATTTT. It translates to CASSIPGQAFSDTQYF. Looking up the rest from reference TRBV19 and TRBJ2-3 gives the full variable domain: DGGITQSPKYLFRKEGQNVTLSCEQNLNHDAMYWYRQDPGQGLRLIYYSQIVNDFQKGDIAEGYSVSREKKESFPLTVTSAQKNPTAFYLCASSIPGQAFSDTQYFGPGTRLTVL.